This TCR beta chain was sequenced during a study of CD8+CD57+ T cells in acquired aplastic anemia. The TCR beta profiling, which covered VDJ combination and CDR3 sequence, was carried out using genomic DNA as the template. TCRdb passed the reads through MiXCR, listing each CDR3 protein once. The table includes under 200,000 distinct CDR3 sequences, roughly half detected once. CD8+CD57+ cell expansion had been shown by flow cytometry in patients chosen for sequencing. None of the patients had been given any therapy when their blood was sampled. This clonotype was seen many times. Trimming at V came to 2 bases and at J to 3 bases, leaving 6 bases not matched to a gene. The CDR3 is 16 residues long. Germline CDR1 reads KGHDR; CDR2 reads SFDVKD.

V gene TRBV24-1 combines with J gene TRBJ2-3; 8 bases are shared with TRBD2. This clonotype originated in a human donor with aplastic anemia. The sequenced material came from sorted CD4+, CD8+, or CD8+CD57+ T cells (not recorded which) from PBMCs. Here the CDR3 reads CATSDWSGSSTDTQYF. In DNA, the CDR3 is TGTGCCACCAGTGATTGGAGCGGGAGCTCGACAGATACGCAGTATTTT.